This T cell receptor (beta chain) emerged from a study of cytomegalovirus exposure and HLA in healthy donors. A multiplex PCR was run with 60 Vbeta primers and 13 Jbeta primers. Sequenced by immunoSEQ multiplex PCR; TCRdb stores in-frame clones only, minus some. Among fewer than 150,000 clones listed, about 70% were seen once. The CDR3 totals 17 residues. V lost 5 bases and J lost 5; bases outside the gene matches: 9. Germline assignment: CDR1 SGHVS and CDR2 FQNEAQ. This rearrangement joins TRBV7-8 to TRBJ2-2; 12 nucleotides line up with TRBD2. Sequencing was performed on PBMCs. The receptor was derived from a woman in her 40s in good health and CMV-seronegative. The CDR3 nucleotides are TGTGCCAGCAGCCCCAGGGCGACTAGCGGGAGTACCGGGGAGCTGTTTTTT. The encoded protein is CASSPRATSGSTGELFF.